What follows are 21 T cell receptor beta chains derived from one specimen sequenced in a study of T cells in Graves' hyperthyroidism and ophthalmopathy. TCR beta CDR3 regions were amplified from RNA transcripts. First-round RT-PCR targeting the TCR CDR3 was performed with the HTBI primer set. TCRdb fed the multiplex PCR reads into MiXCR, producing one record per CDR3 protein. The data contain approximately 610,000 distinct CDR3 sequences, roughly 14% of them seen just once; the ten biggest clones take up around 4.5%. Sequencing used blood. All receptors derive from a woman between 40 and 55 years old with Graves' ophthalmopathy.

The CDR3: CASSQTGTSGSGGELFF. CDR3 bases: TGCGCCAGCAGCCAGACCGGGACTAGCGGGAGTGGCGGGGAGCTGTTTTTT. V usage is TRBV4-1 and J usage is TRBJ2-2; 14 bases align to TRBD2. Germline CDR1 MGHRA, CDR2 YSYEKL. Trimming took 3 bases from V and 7 from J; bases not matched to a gene: 7. The CDR3 totals 17 residues.

This clonotype showed up many times. J is TRBJ2-7 and V is TRBV6-5; TRBD2 agrees at 7 bases. The CDR3 sequence is 13 residues long. Germline assignment: CDR1 MNHEY and CDR2 SVGAGI. V lost 2 bases and J lost 5; bases outside the gene matches: 3. The CDR3 spells CASSYGRGNEQYF. CDR3 DNA: TGTGCCAGCAGTTACGGGAGGGGCAACGAGCAGTACTTC.

This clonotype was recorded at least ten times. The V and J genes are TRBV24-1 and TRBJ2-2; D not certain. The ends were cut back, 10 bases at V and 6 bases at J, with 11 bases in the middle. CDR3 length: 12 residues. Germline CDR1 KGHDR, CDR2 SFDVKD. CDR3 bases: TGTGCCACTCGTGATCATGCCGGGGAGCTGTTTTTT. Amino acid sequence: CATRDHAGELFF.

This clonotype was counted at least ten times. CDR3 region: CATSDEDPTEQYF. CDR3 DNA: TGTGCCACCAGTGATGAGGACCCTACCGAGCAGTACTTC. This chain uses TRBV24-1 with TRBJ2-7; D gene unclear. The CDR3 has 13 amino acids. Trimming pared 3 bases from V and 6 bases from J, leaving 11 bases between. Germline CDR1 and CDR2: KGHDR and SFDVKD.

This clonotype showed up many times. The chain has TRBV4-1 and TRBJ2-2; D not resolved. Germline values: CDR1 MGHRA, CDR2 YSYEKL. The V gene lost 3 bases and the J gene lost 5 bases, with 13 bases spanning the gap. The CDR3 spans 15 residues. The CDR3 is CASSHVVDGTGELFF. The CDR3 nucleotides are TGCGCCAGCAGCCACGTGGTAGATGGGACCGGGGAGCTGTTTTTT.

This clonotype was recorded at least ten times. This chain uses TRBV20-1 with TRBJ2-5; D might be TRBD1 or TRBD2, each matching 5 bases. This CDR3 is 15 amino acids long. Per the germline V gene, CDR1 is DFQATT and CDR2 is SNEGSKA (reference sequence). Trimming shortened V by 6 bases and J by 0 bases, and 17 bases separated the two germline ends. This CDR3 is CSAEYGREYQETQYF. The CDR3 coding sequence is TGCAGTGCCGAATATGGCAGGGAGTACCAAGAGACCCAGTACTTC.

This clonotype was recorded a few times. A much larger clone lies a single base off, so this may be a read error. The rearrangement joins TRBV19 to TRBJ1-1, with 8 bases that match TRBD1. The germline gives CDR1 LNHDA, CDR2 SQIVND (reference sequence). The CDR3 contains 14 residues. CDR3 protein: CASSIGTGPGEALF. The DNA for the CDR3 is TGTGCCAGTAGTATCGGGACAGGCCCGGGGGAAGCTCTCTTT.

The table lists this clonotype with many counts. The chain recombines TRBV6-1 with TRBJ1-3; TRBD1 matches 7 bases. The CDR3 runs 14 residues. CDR1 is MNHNS, CDR2 SASEGT, per germline. Trimming at V came to 7 bases and at J to 0 bases, leaving 3 bases not matched to a gene. CDR3 amino acids: CASTNRGSGNTIYF. In DNA form, the CDR3 reads TGTGCCAGCACGAACAGGGGCTCTGGAAACACCATATATTTT.

This clonotype was seen repeatedly, ten times or more. The chain links TRBV6-2 or TRBV6-3 to TRBJ2-7; TRBD1 or TRBD2 may be the D gene (5 bases each). The CDR3 has 15 amino acids. Germline loops: CDR1 MNHEY, CDR2 SVGEGT. V lost 4 bases to trimming and J lost 4 bases, with 17 bases between them. This CDR3 reads CASSSARDGGYEQYF. The CDR3 nucleotides read TGTGCCAGCAGTTCGGCCCGGGACGGAGGATACGAGCAGTACTTC.

The J gene is TRBJ2-7, the V gene TRBV11-2; a weak D match, TRBD1 (6 bases). Trimming left V 5 bases short and J 3 bases short, with 23 bases between. The CDR3 covers 17 residues. Germline V CDR1 and CDR2: SGHAT, FQNNGV. CDR3 nucleotide sequence: TGTGCCAGCAGCATAAACTCACACAGGGTCAAGCACTACGAGCAGTACTTC. Its protein is CASSINSHRVKHYEQYF.

The genes are TRBV6-1 and TRBJ1-1; tentative D call: TRBD1 (5 bases). Germline V lookup: CDR1 MNHNS, CDR2 SASEGT. The CDR3 extends over 14 amino acids. Between the trimmed V and J ends, which lost 6 bases and 4 bases, there was a span of 15 bases. The CDR3 spells CASRRDGIATEAFF. CDR3 nucleotides: TGTGCCAGCAGAAGGGACGGAATCGCCACTGAAGCTTTCTTT.

This chain uses TRBV13 with TRBJ2-2, with a possible D match to TRBD1 (6 bases). The CDR3 loop spans 16 amino acids. V lost 5 bases to trimming and J lost 7 bases, with 20 bases between them. The germline V gene encodes CDR1 PRHDT and CDR2 FYEKMQ (reference sequence). CDR3 in amino acids: CASSPVPGVEGGELFF. As DNA, the CDR3 is TGTGCCAGCAGCCCCGTGCCAGGGGTCGAAGGCGGGGAGCTGTTTTTT. Full variable domain (missing parts from reference TRBV13 and TRBJ2-2): AAGVIQSPRHLIKEKRETATLKCYPIPRHDTVYWYQQGPGQDPQFLISFYEKMQSDKGSIPDRFSAQQFSDYHSELNMSSLELGDSALYFCASSPVPGVEGGELFFGEGSRLTVL.

This chain connects TRBV9 to TRBJ1-5; a possible D gene is TRBD1 (6 bases). This CDR3 region has 14 residues. Per the germline V gene, CDR1 is SGDLS and CDR2 is YYNGEE. Trimming stripped 0 bases from V and 6 bases from J, with 10 bases between. CDR3 sequence: CASSVDGGVQPQHF. Here the CDR3 DNA reads TGTGCCAGCAGCGTAGACGGGGGCGTTCAGCCCCAGCATTTT.

This chain uses TRBV6-5 with TRBJ2-7, with D unclear. Germline values: CDR1 MNHEY, CDR2 SVGAGI. The germline V and J ends were trimmed by 0 bases and 2 bases, with 11 bases remaining between them. The CDR3 extends over 15 amino acids. CDR3 in amino acids: CASSYSGHGPYEQYF. As DNA, the CDR3 is TGTGCCAGCAGTTACTCTGGGCACGGACCCTACGAGCAGTACTTC.

This rearrangement joins TRBV5-1 to TRBJ2-7, with D maybe TRBD1 (6 bases). The germline V and J ends were trimmed by 4 bases and 2 bases, with 10 bases remaining between them. Looked up from germline, CDR1 is SGHRS and CDR2 is YFSETQ. The CDR3 consists of 13 residues. The chain's CDR3 is CASSTGIPYEQYF. The CDR3 DNA is TGCGCCAGCAGCACAGGGATTCCCTACGAGCAGTACTTC.

This clonotype was detected many times. The chain couples TRBV6-1 to TRBJ1-2, with 9 bases lining up with TRBD1. CDR1 MNHNS and CDR2 SASEGT come from the germline V gene. The length of the CDR3 is 15 residues. The V and J ends lost 8 bases and 8 bases, in that order; junction bases with no gene match: 15. The CDR3 nucleotides are TGTGCCAGCGAGGACAGGGGCGGGCAAGCGTCAGGCTACACCTTC. It encodes CASEDRGGQASGYTF.

The rearrangement uses TRBV27 and TRBJ1-2; no clear D. The CDR3 totals 12 residues. CDR1 MNHEY and CDR2 SMNVEV come from the germline V gene (reference sequence). V lost 2 bases, J lost 10 bases, and 11 bases lay in between. The CDR3 is CASSLTDGPYTF. The CDR3 DNA follows: TGTGCCAGCAGTTTAACGGACGGACCCTACACCTTC.

As to this clonotype: This clone may be a read error of a much larger clone one base away. It is likely a read error, because the conserved phenylalanine at the end of the CDR3 is missing. J is TRBJ2-7 and V is TRBV6-1; D may be TRBD2 (7 bases). Germline V CDR1 and CDR2: MNHNS, SASEGT. V was cut by 4 bases and J by 3 bases, with 16 bases left in between. The CDR3 spans 15 residues. CDR3 residues: CASSGRGAPIYEQYY. In DNA form, the CDR3 reads TGTGCCAGCAGTGGCCGGGGGGCACCTATCTACGAGCAGTACTAC.

This clonotype turned up a few times. This sequence joins TRBV24-1 and TRBJ2-7; tentative D call: TRBD2 (5 bases). There are 14 residues in the CDR3. The germline V and J ends were trimmed by 5 bases and 7 bases, with 17 bases remaining between them. Germline V gene data show CDR1 as KGHDR and CDR2 as SFDVKD. CDR3 loop: CATSAEDGLGEQYF. The CDR3 DNA reads as TGTGCCACCAGTGCCGAAGACGGACTTGGTGAGCAGTACTTC.

This clonotype came up many times. V and J are TRBV2 and TRBJ1-2; no firm D call. This CDR3 spans 13 amino acids. CDR1 SNHLY and CDR2 FYNNEI come from the germline V gene. The germline V and J ends were trimmed by 3 bases and 5 bases, with 10 bases remaining between them. CDR3 in DNA: TGTGCCAGCAGTGAGGCGACCAGATATGGCTACACCTTC. Its translation: CASSEATRYGYTF.

This clonotype was seen at least ten times. V gene TRBV19 combines with J gene TRBJ1-1; TRBD1 agrees at 7 bases. The CDR3 loop spans 14 amino acids. Germline V lookup: CDR1 LNHDA, CDR2 SQIVND (reference sequence). Germline trimming cut 7 bases from V and 4 bases from J; bases unmatched to any gene: 9. The CDR3, as DNA: TGTGCCAGTATCAAATGGACAGGCGCCACTGAAGCTTTCTTT. Its translation: CASIKWTGATEAFF.